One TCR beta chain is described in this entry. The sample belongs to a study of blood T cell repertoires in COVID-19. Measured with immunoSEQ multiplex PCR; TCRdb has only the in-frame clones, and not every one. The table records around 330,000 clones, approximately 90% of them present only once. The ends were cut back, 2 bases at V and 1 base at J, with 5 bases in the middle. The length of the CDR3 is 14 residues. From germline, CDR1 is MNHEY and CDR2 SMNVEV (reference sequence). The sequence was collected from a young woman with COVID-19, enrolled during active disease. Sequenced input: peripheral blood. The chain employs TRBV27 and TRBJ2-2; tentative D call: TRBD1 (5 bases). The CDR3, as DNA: TGTGCCAGCAGTTTAGACAGGAACACCGGGGAGCTGTTTTTT. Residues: CASSLDRNTGELFF.